This TCR beta chain was retrieved from a study of CD8 T cell repertoires and HIV-1 epitope variants. At the level of the study: Twenty-five autologous and known Gag and Nef epitope variant peptides each stimulated T cells separately. Study observations and caveats: Roughly nine antigen-specific TCR beta clonotypes were found; about six seemed cross-reactive to variants.

The table came from immunoSEQ multiplex PCR; TCRdb's copy has only in-frame clones and leaves some out. This table has approximately 5,000 clones, approximately 73% appearing once. Note on this clone: Its antigen remains unidentified. At the DNA level, this CDR3 is encoded by other sequences in the same sample as well.

Source material: cultured CD8+ T cells derived from PBMCs. The receptor comes from a male donor with HIV.

The CDR3 loop reads CASSVGQGNEQYF. CDR3 nucleotide sequence: TGTGCCAGCAGCGTGGGACAGGGGAACGAGCAGTACTTC. The chain couples TRBV9 to TRBJ2-7; 10 nucleotides align to TRBD1. This CDR3 region has 13 residues. Germline V gene data show CDR1 as SGDLS and CDR2 as YYNGEE. J was trimmed by 5 bases and V by 2 bases; bases with no gene match: 1. Full variable domain (missing parts from reference TRBV9 and TRBJ2-7): DSGVTQTPKHLITATGQRVTLRCSPRSGDLSVYWYQQSLDQGLQFLIQYYNGEERAKGNILERFSAQQFPDLHSELNLSSLELGDSALYFCASSVGQGNEQYFGPGTRLTVT.